The 5 T cell receptor beta chains presented below share a single source sample, sequenced in a study of cytotoxic CD8 clonotypes in ibrutinib-treated CLL. Here immunoSEQ multiplex PCR was the method, and the copy in TCRdb shows in-frame clones only, minus some. The data contain fewer than 400,000 clones, over 60% of them singletons. This specimen consisted of PBMCs, obtained after 36 months of ibrutinib treatment. These receptors were collected from a human donor with chronic lymphocytic leukemia.

A few counts support this clone. This chain uses TRBV29-1 with TRBJ2-7, with TRBD1 matching over 9 bases. The V and J ends lost 4 bases and 3 bases, in that order; junction bases with no gene match: 4. Germline V gives CDR1 SQVTM, CDR2 ANQGSEA. The CDR3 consists of 13 residues. As DNA, the CDR3 is TGCAGCGTTGTAGGGGACAGGGTCTACGAGCAGTACTTC. It encodes CSVVGDRVYEQYF.

This clone was counted only a few times. The chain employs TRBV12-5 and TRBJ1-1; TRBD1 matches 7 bases. After removal of 1 base from V and 0 bases from J, the junction contained 8 bases not matched to a gene. The CDR3 covers 17 residues. CDR1 and CDR2 (germline): LGHNT, FRNRAP. The CDR3 DNA reads as TGTGCTAGTGGTTTGGGGATGGGACAGTCCCTGAACACTGAAGCTTTCTTT. The encoded protein is CASGLGMGQSLNTEAFF.

The rearrangement uses TRBV4-1 and TRBJ1-1, with a weak D call TRBD1 (6 bases). There are 13 residues in the CDR3. V shed 3 bases and J shed 6 bases, with 11 bases lying between them. The germline V gene has CDR1 MGHRA and CDR2 YSYEKL. The CDR3 here is CASSQTGSAEAFF. The CDR3 DNA reads TGCGCCAGCAGCCAGACAGGTAGTGCTGAAGCTTTCTTT.

The V and J genes are TRBV7-2 and TRBJ2-7; D remains ambiguous. Between the trimmed V and J ends, which lost 2 bases and 2 bases, there was a span of 7 bases. From germline, CDR1 is SGHTA and CDR2 FQGNSA. The length of the CDR3 is 13 residues. The CDR3 loop is CASSLMGTYEQYF. The CDR3 nucleotides are TGTGCCAGCAGCTTAATGGGGACCTACGAGCAGTACTTC.

The chain combines TRBV5-4 with TRBJ2-7, with 7 bases matching TRBD2. V was clipped by 4 bases and J by 7 bases; unmatched bases: 11. In germline, CDR1 is SGHNT, CDR2 YYREEE (reference sequence). The CDR3 is made up of 14 amino acids. CDR3 in DNA: TGTGCCAGCAGCCTGGCCGGGACTATCTATGAGCAGTACTTC. Protein product: CASSLAGTIYEQYF.